The entry below gives a single TCR beta chain sequence along with its context. CDR3 length: 16 residues. CDR1 is SGHTA, CDR2 FQGNSA, per germline. V was clipped by 4 bases and J by 7 bases; unmatched bases: 13. The data derive from a study of T cell clones after liver transplantation. Study-level information: Samples came pre-transplant, pre-randomization before withdrawal, and post-randomization after withdrawal ended.

Sequenced by immunoSEQ multiplex PCR; TCRdb stores in-frame clones only, minus some. The sample lists 90,000 to 120,000 clones, roughly four fifths occurring once. This sample comprised CD4+ T cells from blood, obtained before liver transplant. V is TRBV7-2 and J is TRBJ1-2, with 9 bases aligning to TRBD1. The clonotype was recovered from a human donor who received a liver transplant. The DNA of the CDR3 is TGTGCCAGCAGCTCTACCGGGACAGGGAAGCTGGGTGGCTACACCTTC. This encodes CASSSTGTGKLGGYTF.